The clone carrying this TCR beta chain was detected a few times. This record comes from a study of blood T cell repertoires in COVID-19. Study at large: From the United States, Italy and Spain came samples of acute and convalescent COVID-19. From T cells, B-cell-depleted T cells, or PBMCs came the material, which was cDNA or gDNA.

Germline assignment: CDR1 MDHEN and CDR2 SYDVKM. With 4 bases clipped from V and 4 bases from J, the junction kept 6 bases outside the gene matches. The CDR3 covers 15 residues. Authors' data handling: Reference gene primer amplification gave estimated nucleated cell counts. Clones were read by immunoSEQ multiplex PCR, and TCRdb kept only the in-frame ones, dropping some. V and J calls and clone size are copied from that table; D and trimming were computed from the DNA. Here the sample spans around 250,000 clones, nearly 85% being singletons. Input material: peripheral blood. This chain connects TRBV28 to TRBJ2-5, with TRBD1 matching over 10 bases. The clonotype originates from a human donor in a cohort sampled during active COVID-19. The CDR3 bases are TGTGCCAGCAGTTCCCCGGGACAGGGGACAGAGACCCAGTACTTC. This sequence encodes CASSSPGQGTETQYF.